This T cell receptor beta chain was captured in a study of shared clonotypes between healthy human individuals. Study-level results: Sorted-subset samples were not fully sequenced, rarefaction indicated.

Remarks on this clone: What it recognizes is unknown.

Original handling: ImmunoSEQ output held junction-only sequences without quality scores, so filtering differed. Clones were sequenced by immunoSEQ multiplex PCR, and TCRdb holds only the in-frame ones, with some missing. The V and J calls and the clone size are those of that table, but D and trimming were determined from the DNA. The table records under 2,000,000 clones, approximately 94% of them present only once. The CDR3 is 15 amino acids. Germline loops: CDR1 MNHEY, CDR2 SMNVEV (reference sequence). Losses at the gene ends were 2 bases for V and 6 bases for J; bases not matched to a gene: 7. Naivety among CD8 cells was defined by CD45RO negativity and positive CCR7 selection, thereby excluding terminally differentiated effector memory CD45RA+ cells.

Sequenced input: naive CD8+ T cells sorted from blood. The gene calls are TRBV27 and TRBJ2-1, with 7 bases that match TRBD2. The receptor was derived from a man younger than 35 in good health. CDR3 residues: CASSLGGGSSNEQFF. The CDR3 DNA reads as TGTGCCAGCAGTTTAGGGGGAGGGTCGAGCAATGAGCAGTTCTTC.